The rows below give T cell receptor beta chains drawn from one sample of a study of blood T cell repertoires in COVID-19. The data were produced by immunoSEQ multiplex PCR, yet TCRdb's version contains in-frame clones alone and is incomplete. The sample holds some 170,000 clones, roughly 84% seen once. Sequencing was performed on peripheral blood. The receptors stem from an elderly woman with active or convalescent COVID-19. The CDR3 runs from the conserved cysteine through the conserved F or W. D genes are given only for firm matches. Clone size is given for some rows only: seen once, a few or many times, or a class if the clone is expanded.

J	D	V	length	size	DNA	CDR3
TRBJ2-5	TRBD2	TRBV5-3	14	few	TGTGCCAGAAGTTACGGGGGGTACGGGGAGACCCAGTACTTC	CARSYGGYGETQYF
TRBJ1-1	.	TRBV11-2	14	.	TGTGCCAGCAGCTTACAAACAGGGAACACTGAAGCTTTCTTT	CASSLQTGNTEAFF
TRBJ2-7	.	TRBV7-3	15	few	TGTGCCAGCAGCCCGAGGTCCGGGACAATCAACGAGCAGTACTTC	CASSPRSGTINEQYF
TRBJ1-2	TRBD1	TRBV7-9	14	.	TGTGCCAGCAGCCGAGGACAGGCGCACTATGGCTACACCTTC	CASSRGQAHYGYTF
TRBJ1-1	.	TRBV1	15	.	TGCACCAGCAGCCAAGTCGGGGTAAGGGACACTGAAGCTTTCTTT	CTSSQVGVRDTEAFF
TRBJ2-3	TRBD2	TRBV5-6	17	.	TGTGCCAGCAGCCCCCCGTGGCCTAGCGGGGAGACAGATACGCAGTATTTT	CASSPPWPSGETDTQYF
TRBJ1-1	.	TRBV3-1/TRBV3-2	16	few	TGTGCCAGCAGCCAATCCTGGGGTGGGTTCGGGGCTGAAGCTTTCTTT	CASSQSWGGFGAEAFF
TRBJ2-1	TRBD1	TRBV6-1	17	.	TGTGCCAGCAGTGTTGACCCCGGGACAGGGGTCTACAATGAGCAGTTCTTC	CASSVDPGTGVYNEQFF
TRBJ1-1	.	TRBV6-5	12	.	TGTGCCAGCAGACAGGCGGAGACTGAAGCTTTCTTT	CASRQAETEAFF
TRBJ1-5	.	TRBV18	16	.	TGTGCCAGCTCACCAGGCAGAGGGATAAGCAATCAGCCCCAGCATTTT	CASSPGRGISNQPQHF
TRBJ1-2	TRBD1	TRBV6-2/TRBV6-3	17	.	TGTGCCAGCAGTTACTCGCGGGACAGGGCATCTAACTATGGCTACACCTTC	CASSYSRDRASNYGYTF
TRBJ2-2	.	TRBV28	16	.	TGTGCCAGCAGTTCCTCCTCGGGAACGTGGGCCGGGGAGCTGTTTTTT	CASSSSSGTWAGELFF
TRBJ1-1	.	TRBV19	18	.	TGTGCCAGTAGTATCTGGCAGGGGATTGGGAGTATGAACACTGAAGCTTTCTTT	CASSIWQGIGSMNTEAFF
TRBJ2-7	TRBD2	TRBV2	15	.	TGTGCCAGCAGTGAGTTAGCGGGGGGCTCCTACGAGCAGTACTTC	CASSELAGGSYEQYF
TRBJ2-7	.	TRBV2	13	once	TGTGCCAGCAGTGAAGTCCTCTCCTACGAGCAGTACTTC	CASSEVLSYEQYF
TRBJ1-4	TRBD1	TRBV7-9	14	.	TGTGCCAGCAGCCGGGACAGGGTTGATGAAAAACTGTTTTTT	CASSRDRVDEKLFF
TRBJ1-2	.	TRBV6-5	13	.	TGTGCCAGCAGGGTCGGGGATAACTATGGCTACACCTTC	CASRVGDNYGYTF
TRBJ1-2	TRBD1	TRBV6-1	14	.	TGTGCCAGCAGTGAACAGGGGACAGGGTATGGCTACACCTTC	CASSEQGTGYGYTF
TRBJ2-7	.	TRBV3-1/TRBV3-2	15	.	TGTGCCAGCAGCTCCCCGGACAGAGTAATCTACGAGCAGTACTTC	CASSSPDRVIYEQYF
TRBJ1-1	.	TRBV18	13	.	TGTGCCAGCTCCCCACAGGGAGCCACTGAAGCTTTCTTT	CASSPQGATEAFF
TRBJ1-1	TRBD1	TRBV5-6	15	many	TGTGCCAGCAGCTTATCACAGGGGATCATCACTGAAGCTTTCTTT	CASSLSQGIITEAFF
TRBJ1-5	.	TRBV27	13	.	TGTGCCAGCAGAGCACAGGTTTCCCAGCCCCAGCATTTT	CASRAQVSQPQHF
TRBJ2-5	TRBD1	TRBV11-2	13	.	TGTGCCAGCAGCTTGACAGGGAAAGAGACCCAGTACTTC	CASSLTGKETQYF
TRBJ2-5	TRBD1	TRBV7-9	14	.	TGTGCCAGCAGCCCCGGGACAGAACAAGAGACCCAGTACTTC	CASSPGTEQETQYF
TRBJ2-5	.	TRBV7-9	14	once	TGTGCCAGCAGCACACAGGGCCTCCAAGAGACCCAGTACTTC	CASSTQGLQETQYF
TRBJ2-2	TRBD2	TRBV24-1	19	.	TGTGCCACCAGTGATTACCCGACTAGCGGGGCTGGGGCCACCGGGGAGCTGTTTTTT	CATSDYPTSGAGATGELFF
TRBJ1-3	.	TRBV4-3	16	.	TGCGCCAGCAGCCCAGCCGCAGGGATGGGCGGAAACACCATATATTTT	CASSPAAGMGGNTIYF
TRBJ2-1	TRBD1	TRBV27	15	.	TGTGCCAGCAGTCTTGACAGGGGGTGGTTTAATGAGCAGTTCTTC	CASSLDRGWFNEQFF